The 6 T cell receptor beta chains given below trace back to one sample, sequenced in a study. TRBV12-4/TRBJ1-2 clonotypes were amplified with adaptor-ligated barcode primers. TCRdb recomputed calls from the multiplex PCR reads with MiXCR, one row per CDR3 protein. The repertoire includes roughly 470 distinct CDR3 sequences, approximately 3% of them detected once, and approximately 90% sits in the top ten. Sample: tumor-infiltrating naive CD4+ T cells sorted from the breast tumor. The subset denotes: naive CD4+ T cells, CD4+CD45RA+CD25-. All receptors derive from a female donor with breast cancer.

By frequency in the sample, this clonotype is medium-sized (0.01 to 0.1%). The chain has TRBV12-3 or TRBV12-4 and TRBJ1-2; unclear D gene. The CDR3 extends over 12 amino acids. Trimming stripped 3 bases from V and 3 bases from J, with 5 bases between. As DNA, the CDR3 is TGTGCCAGCAGTTTGGGGTACTATGGCTACACCTTC. Its protein product is CASSLGYYGYTF.

By share, this clonotype counts as medium-sized (0.01 to 0.1%). The CDR3 spells CASSRGLYGYTF. The CDR3 DNA reads TGTGCCAGCTCCAGGGGCCTCTATGGCTACACCTTC. J is TRBJ1-2 and V is TRBV12-3 or TRBV12-4; D is possibly TRBD1 (6 bases). This CDR3 comprises 12 residues. The V gene lost 8 bases and the J gene lost 4 bases, with 11 bases spanning the gap.

This clonotype is large by share. The V call is TRBV12-3 or TRBV12-4, the J call TRBJ1-2, with TRBD1 identical over 7 bases. Trimming removed 5 bases from V and 4 bases from J; junction bases left unmatched: 4. CDR3 size: 13 residues. The CDR3 DNA reads as TGTGCCAGCAGTACGGGACAGCCCTATGGCTACACCTTC. Translated: CASSTGQPYGYTF.

This clonotype came up a few times. The chain links TRBV12-3 or TRBV12-4 to TRBJ1-2; D uncertain. Between the trimmed V and J ends, which lost 0 bases and 5 bases, there was a span of 7 bases. This CDR3 comprises 13 residues. CDR3 DNA: TGTGCCAGCAGTTTAGCGGCGGTTTATGGCTACACCTTC. Amino acids: CASSLAAVYGYTF.

By share, this clonotype ranks as medium-sized. This chain links TRBV12-3 or TRBV12-4 with TRBJ1-2, with no clear D. The CDR3 is 13 residues long. Trimming took off 7 bases at V and 6 bases at J, with 15 bases between the two ends. CDR3 DNA: TGTGCCAGCACCTCATGGGGAGGTCATGGCTACACCTTC. Protein product: CASTSWGGHGYTF.

The J gene is TRBJ1-2, the V gene TRBV12-3 or TRBV12-4; no reliable D call. V shed 3 bases and J shed 2 bases, with 10 bases lying between them. The CDR3 loop spans 14 amino acids. As DNA, the CDR3 is TGTGCCAGCAGTTTCACCCTCGGGAACTATGGCTACACCTTC. Its protein product is CASSFTLGNYGYTF.